What follows are 16 T cell receptor beta chains derived from one specimen sequenced in a study of blood T cell repertoires in COVID-19. The table came from immunoSEQ multiplex PCR; TCRdb's copy has only in-frame clones and leaves some out. The sample yields some 140,000 clones, roughly 83% seen once. Sequencing input: peripheral blood. Receptors were obtained from a woman in her 70s with COVID-19, enrolled during active disease.

The gene calls are TRBV7-2 and TRBJ2-5; unclear D gene. Germline V gene data show CDR1 as SGHTA and CDR2 as FQGNSA. The CDR3 spans 14 residues. The V gene lost 1 base and the J gene lost 2 bases, with 8 bases spanning the gap. The CDR3 here is CASSLVAAQETQYF. The CDR3 coding sequence is TGTGCCAGCAGCTTAGTTGCAGCGCAAGAGACCCAGTACTTC.

This clone was observed a few times. The genes are TRBV30 and TRBJ2-1; perhaps TRBD1 as D (6 bases). Trimming removed 8 bases from V and 7 bases from J, with 18 bases in between. The CDR3 sequence is 13 residues long. Germline assignment: CDR1 GTSNPN and CDR2 SVGIG (reference sequence). CDR3 protein: CARGRRGSNEQFF. The CDR3 nucleotides read TGTGCCCGAGGCAGAAGGGGGTCGAATGAGCAGTTCTTC.

In its sample, this clone was seen a few times. V is TRBV7-8 and J is TRBJ2-7, with D tentatively TRBD1 (6 bases). The germline V gene encodes CDR1 SGHVS and CDR2 FQNEAQ. V was trimmed by 2 bases and J by 0 bases, leaving 14 bases between them. The CDR3 runs to 16 residues. The DNA of the CDR3 is TGTGCCAGCAGCTTATTGGCTCAGGGGATCTCCTACGAGCAGTACTTC. Its translation is CASSLLAQGISYEQYF.

The rearrangement joins TRBV12-3 or TRBV12-4 to TRBJ1-2, with TRBD1 as a possible D gene (5 bases). The CDR3 spans 13 residues. V lost 6 bases to trimming and J lost 7 bases, with 15 bases between them. CDR3 sequence (DNA): TGTGCCAGCAGACCCGGGACTACCACTGGCTACACCTTC. This codes for CASRPGTTTGYTF.

In its sample, this clone was seen a few times. The rearrangement links TRBV4-1 to TRBJ1-2; 7 positions match TRBD1. CDR3 length: 15 amino acids. Germline V gene data show CDR1 as MGHRA and CDR2 as YSYEKL. V was pared by 3 bases and J by 5 bases, with 9 bases of the junction left unmatched. CDR3 DNA: TGCGCCAGCAGCCAGGGGGGAACAGGGGTATATGGCTACACCTTC. Amino acid sequence: CASSQGGTGVYGYTF.

The rearrangement uses TRBV6-2 or TRBV6-3 and TRBJ2-5, with D perhaps matching TRBD2 (5 bases). The V and J ends lost 2 bases and 4 bases respectively, with 8 bases between them. The CDR3 is 13 amino acids. Per the germline V gene, CDR1 is MNHEY and CDR2 is SVGEGT. This CDR3 is CASSYRAGETQYF. CDR3 DNA sequence: TGTGCCAGCAGTTACAGGGCGGGAGAGACCCAGTACTTC.

The chain links TRBV7-2 to TRBJ1-1, with TRBD1 identical over 7 bases. The CDR3 runs 14 residues. The V and J ends lost 2 bases and 9 bases, in that order; junction bases with no gene match: 9. Germline V gene sequence: CDR1 SGHTA, CDR2 FQGNSA. The CDR3 sequence: CASSLPGTDQQAFF. The CDR3 DNA follows: TGTGCCAGCAGCTTACCCGGGACAGATCAACAAGCTTTCTTT.

This chain joins TRBV3-1 (or the pseudogene TRBV3-2) and TRBJ2-7; 7 nucleotides align to TRBD2. This CDR3 has 14 amino acids. CDR1 and CDR2 from the germline V gene are LGHDT and YNNKEL (reference sequence). V trimming: 4 bases; J trimming: 1 base; junction bases outside the gene matches: 4. The chain's CDR3 is CASSPGGGSYEQYF. CDR3 sequence (DNA): TGTGCCAGCAGCCCTGGGGGGGGTTCCTACGAGCAGTACTTC.

The chain carries TRBV5-1 and TRBJ2-7; weak D call: TRBD2 (7 bases). Trimming removed 1 base from V and 4 bases from J, with 18 bases in between. Germline CDR1 SGHRS, CDR2 YFSETQ. The CDR3 is made up of 16 amino acids. The CDR3 region has the DNA TGCGCCAGCAGCTTGACAGAGGGGGAGGGATGGTACGAGCAGTACTTC. Its protein is CASSLTEGEGWYEQYF. The complete variable domain, with remaining parts taken from reference TRBV5-1 and TRBJ2-7, reads KAGVTQTPRYLIKTRGQQVTLSCSPISGHRSVSWYQQTPGQGLQFLFEYFSETQRNKGNFPGRFSGRQFSNSRSEMNVSTLELGDSALYLCASSLTEGEGWYEQYFGPGTRLTVT.

This clone was found once. The chain links TRBV6-2 or TRBV6-3 to TRBJ1-2, with 9 bases lining up with TRBD1. The CDR3 runs 14 residues. The trim removed 5 bases at V and 5 bases at J, leaving 6 bases unmatched. Germline CDR1 is MNHEY and CDR2 is SVGEGT. As DNA, the CDR3 is TGTGCCAGCAGTACGACCGGGACAGGGTATGGCTACACCTTC. It yields the protein CASSTTGTGYGYTF.

V gene TRBV4-1 combines with J gene TRBJ2-4; D possibly corresponds to TRBD1 (5 bases). Germline V gene sequence: CDR1 MGHRA, CDR2 YSYEKL. Trimming took off 2 bases at V and 1 base at J, with 15 bases between the two ends. The CDR3 is 17 residues long. The CDR3 loop is CASSQPTDSPAKNIQYF. The CDR3 region has the DNA TGCGCCAGCAGCCAACCCACAGACAGCCCCGCCAAAAACATTCAGTACTTC.

The gene calls are TRBV3-1 (or the pseudogene TRBV3-2) and TRBJ1-1, with D perhaps matching TRBD1 (5 bases). In germline, CDR1 is LGHDT, CDR2 YNNKEL (reference sequence). CDR3 length: 12 residues. Trimming left V 1 base short and J 7 bases short, with 7 bases between. The CDR3 DNA reads TGTGCCAGCAGCCAAGTGGGGGGTGAAGCTTTCTTT. It is translated as CASSQVGGEAFF.

This clone has only a few counts. The chain recombines TRBV6-6 with TRBJ2-7, with unresolved D. CDR3 length: 12 amino acids. V lost 8 bases and J 5 bases, leaving 13 bases between the germline ends. The germline V gene has CDR1 MNHNY and CDR2 SVGAGI (reference sequence). The CDR3, as DNA: TGTGCCAGCGGATCAGGTCTCCACGAGCAGTACTTC. It specifies CASGSGLHEQYF.

The chain uses TRBV10-3 and TRBJ1-5, with 10 bases aligning to TRBD1. This CDR3 region has 14 residues. Germline V gene data show CDR1 as ENHRY and CDR2 as SYGVKD. After removal of 4 bases from V and 6 bases from J, the junction contained 3 bases not matched to a gene. This CDR3 reads CAISGDRGGQPQHF. As DNA, the CDR3 is TGTGCCATCAGTGGGGACAGGGGCGGTCAGCCCCAGCATTTT.

The V call is TRBV7-9, the J call TRBJ1-1; D call uncertain. The germline V and J ends were trimmed by 5 bases and 5 bases, with 12 bases remaining between them. Germline CDR1 reads SEHNR; CDR2 reads FQNEAQ (reference sequence). This CDR3 has 13 amino acids. The DNA of the CDR3 is TGTGCCAGCAGCCTCCCGACGGGGACTGAAGCTTTCTTT. This translates into CASSLPTGTEAFF.

The chain joins TRBV11-1 to TRBJ2-7; 12 bases agree with TRBD2. With 3 bases clipped from V and 4 bases from J, the junction kept 4 bases outside the gene matches. The CDR3 sequence is 15 residues long. Germline V CDR1 and CDR2: SGHAT, FQDESV (reference sequence). CDR3 nucleotides: TGTGCCAGCAGCTTCACCGGGACTAGCGGGTACGAGCAGTACTTC. Its translation is CASSFTGTSGYEQYF.